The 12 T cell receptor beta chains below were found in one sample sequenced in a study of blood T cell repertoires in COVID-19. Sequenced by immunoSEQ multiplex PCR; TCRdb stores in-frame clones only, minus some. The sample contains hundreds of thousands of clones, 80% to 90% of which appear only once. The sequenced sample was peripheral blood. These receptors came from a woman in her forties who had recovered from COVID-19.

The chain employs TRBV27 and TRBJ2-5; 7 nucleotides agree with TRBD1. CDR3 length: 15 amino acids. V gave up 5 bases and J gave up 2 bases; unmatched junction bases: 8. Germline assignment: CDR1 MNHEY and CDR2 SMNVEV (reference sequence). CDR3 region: CASSSRDSLQETQYF. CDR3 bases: TGTGCCAGCAGTAGCCGGGACAGCCTACAAGAGACCCAGTACTTC.

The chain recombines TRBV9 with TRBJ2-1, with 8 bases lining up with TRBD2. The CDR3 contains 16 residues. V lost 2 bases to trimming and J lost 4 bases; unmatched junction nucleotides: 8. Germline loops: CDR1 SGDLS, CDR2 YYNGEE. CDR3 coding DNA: TGTGCCAGCAGCGTCCGTGCGGGGGGCGAATACAATGAGCAGTTCTTC. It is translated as CASSVRAGGEYNEQFF. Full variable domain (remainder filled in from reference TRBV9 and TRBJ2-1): DSGVTQTPKHLITATGQRVTLRCSPRSGDLSVYWYQQSLDQGLQFLIQYYNGEERAKGNILERFSAQQFPDLHSELNLSSLELGDSALYFCASSVRAGGEYNEQFFGPGTRLTVL.

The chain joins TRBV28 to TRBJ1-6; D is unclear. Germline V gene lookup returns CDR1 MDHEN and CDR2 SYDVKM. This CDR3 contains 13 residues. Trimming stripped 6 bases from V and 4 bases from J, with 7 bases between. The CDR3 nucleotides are TGTGCCAGCAGACAGCCTTATAATTCACCCCTCCACTTT. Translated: CASRQPYNSPLHF.

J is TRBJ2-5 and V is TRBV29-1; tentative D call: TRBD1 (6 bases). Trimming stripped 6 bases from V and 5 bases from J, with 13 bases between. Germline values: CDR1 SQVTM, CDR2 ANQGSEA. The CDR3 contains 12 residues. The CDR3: CSVLQGSETQYF. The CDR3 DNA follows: TGCAGCGTCCTACAGGGCTCGGAGACCCAGTACTTC.

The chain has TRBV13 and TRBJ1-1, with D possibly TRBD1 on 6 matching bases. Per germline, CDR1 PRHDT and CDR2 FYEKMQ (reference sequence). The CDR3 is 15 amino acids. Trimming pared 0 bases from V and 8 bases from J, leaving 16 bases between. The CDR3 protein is CASSLGLRGTTEAFF. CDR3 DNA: TGTGCCAGCAGCTTAGGGTTAAGGGGGACGACAGAAGCTTTCTTT.

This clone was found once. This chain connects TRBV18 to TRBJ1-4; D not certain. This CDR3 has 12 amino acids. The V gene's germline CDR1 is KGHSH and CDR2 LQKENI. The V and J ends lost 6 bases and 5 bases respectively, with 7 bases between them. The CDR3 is CASSRVNEKLFF. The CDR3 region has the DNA TGTGCCAGCTCGAGGGTAAATGAAAAACTGTTTTTT. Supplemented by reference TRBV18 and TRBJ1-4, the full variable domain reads NAGVMQNPRHLVRRRGQEARLRCSPMKGHSHVYWYRQLPEEGLKFMVYLQKENIIDESGMPKERFSAEFPKEGPSILRIQQVVRGDSAAYFCASSRVNEKLFFGSGTQLSVL.

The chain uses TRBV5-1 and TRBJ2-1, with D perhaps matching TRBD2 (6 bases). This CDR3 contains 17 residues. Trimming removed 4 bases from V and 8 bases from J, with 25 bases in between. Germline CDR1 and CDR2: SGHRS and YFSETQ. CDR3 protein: CASSAGPGGMPADEQFF. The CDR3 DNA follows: TGCGCCAGCAGCGCAGGCCCCGGGGGAATGCCGGCGGATGAGCAGTTCTTC.

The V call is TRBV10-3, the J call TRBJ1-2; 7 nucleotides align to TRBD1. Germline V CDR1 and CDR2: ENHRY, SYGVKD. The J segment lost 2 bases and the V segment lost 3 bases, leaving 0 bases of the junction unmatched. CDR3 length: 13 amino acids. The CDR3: CAISDRGNYGYTF. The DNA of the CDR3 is TGTGCCATCAGTGACAGGGGGAACTATGGCTACACCTTC.

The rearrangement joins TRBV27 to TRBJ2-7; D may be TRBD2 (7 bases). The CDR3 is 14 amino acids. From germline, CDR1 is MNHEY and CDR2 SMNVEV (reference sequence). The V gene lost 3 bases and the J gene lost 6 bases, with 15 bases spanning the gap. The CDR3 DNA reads TGTGCCAGCAGTTTTTACGGGGGGCAAGGCGAGCAGTACTTC. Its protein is CASSFYGGQGEQYF.

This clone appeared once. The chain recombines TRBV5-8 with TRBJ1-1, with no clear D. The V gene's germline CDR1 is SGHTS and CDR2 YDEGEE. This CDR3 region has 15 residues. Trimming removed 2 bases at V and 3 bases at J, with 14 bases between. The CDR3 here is CASSFEHFTDTEAFF. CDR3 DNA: TGTGCCAGCAGCTTCGAACATTTCACCGACACTGAAGCTTTCTTT.

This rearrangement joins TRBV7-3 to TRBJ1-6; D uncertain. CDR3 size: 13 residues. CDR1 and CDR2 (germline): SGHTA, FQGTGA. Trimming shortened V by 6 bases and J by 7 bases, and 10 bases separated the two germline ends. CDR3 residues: CASSQFKNSPLHF. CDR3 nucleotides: TGTGCCAGCAGTCAGTTCAAGAATTCACCCCTCCACTTT.

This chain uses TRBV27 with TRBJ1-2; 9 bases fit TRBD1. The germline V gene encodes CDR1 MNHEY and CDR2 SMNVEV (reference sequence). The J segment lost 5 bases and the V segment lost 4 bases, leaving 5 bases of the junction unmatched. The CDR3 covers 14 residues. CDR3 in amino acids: CASSSMTGGYGYTF. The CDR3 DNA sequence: TGTGCCAGCAGTTCGATGACAGGGGGTTATGGCTACACCTTC.